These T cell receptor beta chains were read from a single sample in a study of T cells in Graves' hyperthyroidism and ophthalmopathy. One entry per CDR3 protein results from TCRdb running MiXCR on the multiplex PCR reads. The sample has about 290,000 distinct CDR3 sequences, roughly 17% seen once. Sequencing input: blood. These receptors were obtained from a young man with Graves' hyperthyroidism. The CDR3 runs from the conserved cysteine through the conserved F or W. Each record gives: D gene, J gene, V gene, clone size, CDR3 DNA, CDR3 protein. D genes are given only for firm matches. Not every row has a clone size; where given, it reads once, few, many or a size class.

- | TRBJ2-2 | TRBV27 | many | TGTGCCAGCAGACGGTCCGAGACCGGGGAGCTGTTTTTT | CASRRSETGELFF
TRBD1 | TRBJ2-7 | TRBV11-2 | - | TGTGCCAGCAGCGTAGCAGGGGGCGGTTCGAGCTCCTACGAGCAGTACTTC | CASSVAGGGSSSYEQYF
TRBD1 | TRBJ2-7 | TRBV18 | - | TGTGCCAGCTCACCACGACTACAGGGGTTCCACGAGCAGTACTTC | CASSPRLQGFHEQYF
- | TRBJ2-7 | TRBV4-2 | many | TGTGCCAGCAGCCAAGAATCTCGGGCATACGAGCAGTACTTC | CASSQESRAYEQYF
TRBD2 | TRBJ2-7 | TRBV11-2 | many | TGTGCCAGCAGCGCCGGGACTAGCGGGAGAAGGTACGAGCAGTACTTC | CASSAGTSGRRYEQYF
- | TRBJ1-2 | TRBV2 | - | TGTGCCAGCAGTGAAAGCGGGGGTGGGGGTGACTACACCTTC | CASSESGGGGDYTF
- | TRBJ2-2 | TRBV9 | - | TGTGCCAGCAGCGTTTCCGTGGGGACCACCGGGGAGCTGTTTTTT | CASSVSVGTTGELFF
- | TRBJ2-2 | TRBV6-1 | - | TGTGCCAGCAGCCTTATCTCCGCCGGGGAGCTGTTTTTT | CASSLISAGELFF
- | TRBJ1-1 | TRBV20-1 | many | TGCAGTGCTGACGACAGCACTGAAGCTTTCTTT | CSADDSTEAFF
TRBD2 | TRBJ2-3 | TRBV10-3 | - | TGTGCCATCAGTGAGTCGTGGGGGGGGGATACGCCCTATTTT | CAISESWGGDTPYF
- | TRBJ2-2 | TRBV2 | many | TGTGCCAGCAACTCGGTTGGAGAGGCCGGGGAGCTGTTTTTT | CASNSVGEAGELFF
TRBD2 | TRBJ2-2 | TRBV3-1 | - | TGTGCCAGCAGCCCGATCTTTTGGCGGGAGGGCCGGTCCGGGGAGCTGTTTTTT | CASSPIFWREGRSGELFF
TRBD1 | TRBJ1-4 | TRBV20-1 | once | TGCAGTGCTACGACAGGGGTTGAAAAACTGTTTTTT | CSATTGVEKLFF
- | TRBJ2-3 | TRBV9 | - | TGTGCCAGCAGTGTTAGCTTCAGCACAGATACGCAGTATTTT | CASSVSFSTDTQYF
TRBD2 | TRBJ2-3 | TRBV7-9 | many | TGTGCCAGCAGCTCCCGAAGCGGGAGGGTGGATACGCAGTATTTT | CASSSRSGRVDTQYF
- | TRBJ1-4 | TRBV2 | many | TGTGCCAGCTGCAGGGAAGCTAATGAAAAACTGTTTTTT | CASCREANEKLFF
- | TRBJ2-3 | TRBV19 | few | TGTGCCAGTAGTATAAGCCGGGGAGATACGCAGTATTTT | CASSISRGDTQYF
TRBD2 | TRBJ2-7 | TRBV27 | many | TGTGCCAGCAGTGACGCAGCGGGAAACACCTACGAGCAGTACTTC | CASSDAAGNTYEQYF
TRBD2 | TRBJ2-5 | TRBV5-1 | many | TGCGCCAGCACTATAGCGGGAACCCTCCAAGAGACCCAGTACTTC | CASTIAGTLQETQYF
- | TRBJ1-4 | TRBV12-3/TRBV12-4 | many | TGTGCCAGCAGTTTAGTCGGGGTTGAAAAACTGTTTTTT | CASSLVGVEKLFF
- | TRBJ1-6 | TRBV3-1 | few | TGTGCCAGCAGCCTTCAGGGGCCGGGTTCACCCCTCCACTTT | CASSLQGPGSPLHF
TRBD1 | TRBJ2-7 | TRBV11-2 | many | TGTGCCAGCAGCTACGACAGGGTTCGCGAGCAGTACTTC | CASSYDRVREQYF
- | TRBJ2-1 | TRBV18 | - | TGTGCCAGCTCACGCAGCCCATATAGGAGCTCCTACAATGAGCAGTTCTTC | CASSRSPYRSSYNEQFF
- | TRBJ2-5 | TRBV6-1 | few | TGTGCCAGCAGTCCCCCTGTAGCGGCCCAAGAGACCCAGTACTTC | CASSPPVAAQETQYF
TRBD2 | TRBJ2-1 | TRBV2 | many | TGTGCCACCCGAGCGGGAGGATGGTACAATGAGCAGTTCTTC | CATRAGGWYNEQFF
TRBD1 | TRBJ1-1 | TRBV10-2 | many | TGCGCCAGCAGAATAGGGGGCCTTAGTTACACTGAAGCTTTCTTT | CASRIGGLSYTEAFF
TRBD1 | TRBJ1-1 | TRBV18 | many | TGTGCCAGCTCACCATCCCAGGGGGCAGTTTTAGTGGCTTTCTTT | CASSPSQGAVLVAFF
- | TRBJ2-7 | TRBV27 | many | TGTGCCAGCAGTTTATCGAAAGCCAGCTACGAGCAGTACTTC | CASSLSKASYEQYF
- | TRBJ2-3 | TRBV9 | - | TGTGCCAGCAGCGGTGACAGGTTTAGGCCAGATACGCAGTATTTT | CASSGDRFRPDTQYF
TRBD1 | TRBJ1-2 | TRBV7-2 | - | TGTGCCAGCAGCTTAGCTGGACAGGGGACTAGGGGCTACACCTTC | CASSLAGQGTRGYTF
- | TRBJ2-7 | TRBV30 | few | TGTGCCTGGAGTGTACGTGTAGCTTTAAGCTCCTACGAGCAGTACTTC | CAWSVRVALSSYEQYF
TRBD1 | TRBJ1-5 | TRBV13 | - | TGTGCCAGCAGCTCAGGGGACAGGGCCGGGGGTCCCCAGCATTTT | CASSSGDRAGGPQHF
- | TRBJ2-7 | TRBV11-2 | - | TGTGCCAGCAGCTTAGGTTTGTACAGTGCTGCCTACGAGCAGTACTTC | CASSLGLYSAAYEQYF
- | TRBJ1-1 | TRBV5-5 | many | TGTGCCAGCAGCCGCAGGGTTGCGGCCACTGAAGCTTTCTTT | CASSRRVAATEAFF
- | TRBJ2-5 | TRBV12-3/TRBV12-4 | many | TGTGCCAGCAGTTTAGTTTCTGGCCTGGGGAAAGAGACCCAGTACTTC | CASSLVSGLGKETQYF
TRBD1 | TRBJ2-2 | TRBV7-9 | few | TGTGCCGGCCAAGGGGGCCAGCCCTCGGGCACCGGGGAGCTGTTTTTT | CAGQGGQPSGTGELFF
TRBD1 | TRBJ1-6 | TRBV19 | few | TGTGCCAGTAGCCCAACAGGGGTTCATTCACCCCTCCACTTT | CASSPTGVHSPLHF
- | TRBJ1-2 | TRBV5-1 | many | TGCGCCAGCAGCTTCAAGGGGCCCTATGGCTACACCTTC | CASSFKGPYGYTF
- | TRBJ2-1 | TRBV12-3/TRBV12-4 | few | TGTGCCAGCAGTTCTCTGGAAAGGGTAGAGCAGTTCTTC | CASSSLERVEQFF
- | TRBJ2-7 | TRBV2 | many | TGTGCCAGCAGTGACGTCGGGAGATTCTCCGAGCAGTACTTC | CASSDVGRFSEQYF
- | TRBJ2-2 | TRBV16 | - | TGTGCCAGCAGCCTATTCGGGGGAAACACCGGGGAGCTGTTTTTT | CASSLFGGNTGELFF
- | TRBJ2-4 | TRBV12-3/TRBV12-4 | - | TGTGCCAGCAGTTTTAAAGAAAACATTCAGTACTTC | CASSFKENIQYF
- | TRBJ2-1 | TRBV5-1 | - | TGTGCCAGCAGCCGGGGGGCGGCCCAGAGGACCAATGAGCAGTTCTTC | CASSRGAAQRTNEQFF
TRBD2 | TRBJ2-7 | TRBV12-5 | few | TGTGCTAGTGGTTTGGGGGGACTAGCCGGCGAGCAGTACTTC | CASGLGGLAGEQYF
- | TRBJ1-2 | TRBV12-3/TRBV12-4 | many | TGTGCCAGCAGGGGAGGGGACAACAATAACTATGGCTACACCTTC | CASRGGDNNNYGYTF
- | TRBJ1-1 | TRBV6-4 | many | TGTGCCAGTCGGGACAAAAGTTACACTGAAGCTTTCTTT | CASRDKSYTEAFF
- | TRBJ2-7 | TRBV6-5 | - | TGTGCCAGCAGTTATCCCGGGTCCCCCTACGAGCAGTACTTC | CASSYPGSPYEQYF
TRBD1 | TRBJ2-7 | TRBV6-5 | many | TGTGCCAGCAGTTACACAGGGGGCGTTTACGAGCAGTACTTC | CASSYTGGVYEQYF
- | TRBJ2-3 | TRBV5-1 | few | TGCGCCAGCAGCTTAGTTAGCGGAAGCACAGATACGCAGTATTTT | CASSLVSGSTDTQYF
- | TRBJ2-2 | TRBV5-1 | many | TGCGCCAGCAGCTTGGGGTCCGGGGACACCGGGGAGCTGTTTTTT | CASSLGSGDTGELFF
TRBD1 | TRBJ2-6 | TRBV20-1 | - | TGCAGTGCTAGAGTCACGTCAGGGACAGGGTCGGGGGCCAACGTCCTGACTTTC | CSARVTSGTGSGANVLTF
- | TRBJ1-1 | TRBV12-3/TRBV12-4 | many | TGTGCCAGCATAGGGCGAGGGGGAAACACTGAAGCTTTCTTT | CASIGRGGNTEAFF